This T cell receptor (beta chain) was sequenced for a study of TIL therapy for anti-PD-1-resistant metastatic lung cancer. Study-wide results and caveats: The cohort had more treatment-naive, never-smoker and oncogene-addicted patients than typical.

The time point: pre-treatment sample, taken before nivolumab and TIL therapy. Concerning this clone itself: Its antigen remains unidentified.

The libraries were made with immunoSEQ v3. Sequenced by immunoSEQ multiplex PCR; TCRdb stores in-frame clones only, minus some. The table includes more than 20,000 clones, more than 60% detected once. The specimen comprised blood, sampled at baseline. This sequence originates from a person between 25 and 80 years old with non-small cell lung cancer.

The CDR3 region has the DNA TGCAGCGTTTATTTGGGAACCTACGAGCAGTACTTC. It is translated as CSVYLGTYEQYF. This sequence joins TRBV29-1 and TRBJ2-7, with D unresolved. CDR3 length: 12 residues. Germline V gene lookup returns CDR1 SQVTM and CDR2 ANQGSEA. V was trimmed by 5 bases and J by 2 bases, leaving 10 bases between them.